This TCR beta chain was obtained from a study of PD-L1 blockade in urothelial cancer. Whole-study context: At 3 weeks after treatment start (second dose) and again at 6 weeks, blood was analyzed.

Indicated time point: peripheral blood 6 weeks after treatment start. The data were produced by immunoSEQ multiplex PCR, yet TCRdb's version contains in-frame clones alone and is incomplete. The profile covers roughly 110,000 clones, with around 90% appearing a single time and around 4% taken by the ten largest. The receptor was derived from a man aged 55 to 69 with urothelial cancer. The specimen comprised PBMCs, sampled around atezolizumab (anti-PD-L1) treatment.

The CDR3 here is CASSLGGGGDQETQYF. The CDR3, as DNA: TGTGCCAGCAGCTTAGGGGGAGGGGGGGACCAAGAGACCCAGTACTTC. The chain couples TRBV7-8 to TRBJ2-5, with D tentatively TRBD2 (7 bases). The CDR3 covers 16 residues. The V end was cut by 1 base, the J end by 0 bases, with 12 bases between. Germline V gene lookup returns CDR1 SGHVS and CDR2 FQNEAQ.